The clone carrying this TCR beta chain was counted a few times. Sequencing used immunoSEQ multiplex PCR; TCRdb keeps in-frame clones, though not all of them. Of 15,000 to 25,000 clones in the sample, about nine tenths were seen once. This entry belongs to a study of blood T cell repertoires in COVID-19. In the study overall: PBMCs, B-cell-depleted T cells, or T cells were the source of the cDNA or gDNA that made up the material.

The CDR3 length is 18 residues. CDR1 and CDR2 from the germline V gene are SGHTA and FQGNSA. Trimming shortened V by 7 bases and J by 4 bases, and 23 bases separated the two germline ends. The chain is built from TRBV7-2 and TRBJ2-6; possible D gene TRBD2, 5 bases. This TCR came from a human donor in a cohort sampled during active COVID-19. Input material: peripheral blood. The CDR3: CASTQRVTPINGANVLTF. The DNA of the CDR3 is TGTGCCAGCACCCAGAGGGTGACACCGATCAACGGGGCCAACGTCCTGACTTTC.